The T cell receptor beta chain described here comes from a study of regulatory T cells in long-lasting Graves disease. Both iRepertoire HTBI primers and Arm-PCR of CDR3 regions were used to build the TCR beta libraries. Each CDR3 protein is one row after TCRdb ran MiXCR on the multiplex PCR reads. This table holds approximately 440,000 distinct CDR3 sequences, 23% found once. V was cut by 0 bases and J by 0 bases, with 9 bases left in between. This CDR3 is built from 15 residues. Germline-derived CDR1 and CDR2 are SGDLS and YYNGEE. The time point denotes: persistent/refractory GD, antithyroid drugs over 5 years with positive TRAb. PBMC-extracted RNA yielded the TCR library.

This sample comprised peripheral blood mononuclear cells (PBMCs), obtained when the disease was refractory, from a patient treated with antithyroid drugs. The rearrangement links TRBV9 to TRBJ1-2; D not resolved. The TCR comes from a female donor with Graves disease. The CDR3 nucleotides are TGTGCCAGCAGCGTAGATTCGTTAGCTAACTATGGCTACACCTTC. Encoded protein: CASSVDSLANYGYTF.